These 2 T cell receptor beta chains were sequenced from one sample in a study of shared T cell receptors in the human thymus. Assay: immunoSEQ multiplex PCR; the TCRdb copy retains only in-frame clones and omits some. This table holds 700,000 or so clones, roughly 85% found once. The sample was also linked to a second study, of human thymus T cells.

The sequenced sample consisted of thymocytes. All receptors come from a girl in the first two years of life with a congenital heart defect.

This clone was seen a single time. V usage is TRBV6-5 and J usage is TRBJ1-2; D might be TRBD1 (5 bases). CDR3 size: 13 residues. Trimming removed 7 bases from V and 8 bases from J, with 17 bases in between. CDR1 and CDR2 (germline): MNHEY, SVGAGI. The CDR3 is CASTLAGVGGYTF. CDR3 nucleotide sequence: TGTGCCAGCACCCTAGCGGGGGTAGGGGGCTACACCTTC.

The V call is TRBV6-1, the J call TRBJ2-1; 7 positions agree with TRBD1. Germline loops: CDR1 MNHNS, CDR2 SASEGT. V shed 1 base, J shed 5 bases, and the junction held 11 bases outside the gene matches. The CDR3 sequence is 17 residues long. The CDR3 protein is CASSEDGQVLGHNEQFF. CDR3 coding DNA: TGTGCCAGCAGTGAAGACGGACAGGTCCTAGGGCACAATGAGCAGTTCTTC.